This T cell receptor (beta chain) comes out of a study of control samples from healthy donors and cancer patients. CDR1 and CDR2 (germline): SGHRS, YFSETQ. The CDR3 runs 14 residues. The V and J ends lost 7 bases and 4 bases respectively, with 17 bases between them. Only in-frame clones appear in the TCRdb table, and some are missing; sequencing was by immunoSEQ multiplex PCR. The sample consists of 90,000 to 100,000 clones, 70% to 80% of them appearing once. The source material was blood. The chain combines TRBV5-1 with TRBJ1-1; D is perhaps TRBD1 (6 bases). This receptor was taken from a woman younger than 45 in good health. CDR3 in DNA: TGCGCCAGCTCCACCCAGGGGCCGGGCACTGAAGCTTTCTTT. Its translation: CASSTQGPGTEAFF. The complete variable domain, with remaining parts taken from reference TRBV5-1 and TRBJ1-1, reads KAGVTQTPRYLIKTRGQQVTLSCSPISGHRSVSWYQQTPGQGLQFLFEYFSETQRNKGNFPGRFSGRQFSNSRSEMNVSTLELGDSALYLCASSTQGPGTEAFFGQGTRLTVV.